The 22 T cell receptor beta chains below were found in one sample sequenced in a study of OX40 agonist ivuxolimab in advanced cancers. Data came from immunoSEQ multiplex PCR; TCRdb stores just in-frame clones and leaves some out. The table shows 45,000 to 65,000 clones, with roughly 86% occurring only once. Material: CD4+ or CD8+ T cells sorted from blood, obtained in a trial of the OX40 agonist ivuxolimab. The source is an adult with an advanced solid tumor such as melanoma, head and neck, liver or kidney cancer.

J is TRBJ1-3 and V is TRBV5-4; TRBD1 might be the D (5 bases). Deletions cut 0 bases from V and 0 bases from J, with 10 bases between. Germline V gene lookup returns CDR1 SGHNT and CDR2 YYREEE (reference sequence). The length of the CDR3 is 16 residues. The CDR3 loop reads CASSLDAGPSGNTIYF. In DNA, the CDR3 is TGTGCCAGCAGCTTGGACGCAGGGCCCTCTGGAAACACCATATATTTT. Looking up the rest from reference TRBV5-4 and TRBJ1-3 gives the full variable domain: ETGVTQSPTHLIKTRGQQVTLRCSSQSGHNTVSWYQQALGQGPQFIFQYYREEENGRGNFPPRFSGLQFPNYSSELNVNALELDDSALYLCASSLDAGPSGNTIYFGEGSWLTVV.

This sequence joins TRBV18 and TRBJ2-7, with 8 bases fitting TRBD1. The V segment lost 3 bases and the J segment 5 bases; nucleotides outside the gene matches: 6. Per the germline V gene, CDR1 is KGHSH and CDR2 is LQKENI. This CDR3 is built from 14 residues. The CDR3: CASSPGQGGHEQYF. The CDR3 coding sequence is TGTGCCAGCTCACCCGGACAGGGCGGACACGAGCAGTACTTC. Based on the CDR3 plus reference TRBV18 and TRBJ2-7, the full variable domain is NAGVMQNPRHLVRRRGQEARLRCSPMKGHSHVYWYRQLPEEGLKFMVYLQKENIIDESGMPKERFSAEFPKEGPSILRIQQVVRGDSAAYFCASSPGQGGHEQYFGPGTRLTVT.

The chain carries TRBV30 and TRBJ2-7; tentatively, D is TRBD2 (6 bases). CDR3 length equals 14 residues. V was pared by 2 bases and J by 2 bases, with 13 bases between. Germline assignment: CDR1 GTSNPN and CDR2 SVGIG (reference sequence). In DNA form, the CDR3 reads TGTGCCTGGAGTCGAGGCGGGACTGCCTACGAGCAGTACTTC. Translating gives CAWSRGGTAYEQYF.

The V and J genes are TRBV29-1 and TRBJ2-1; 9 bases are shared with TRBD2. Looked up from germline, CDR1 is SQVTM and CDR2 is ANQGSEA. V lost 6 bases, J lost 0 bases, and 6 bases stayed unmatched. This CDR3 has 15 residues. CDR3 in DNA: TGCAGCGTGGATGGGCGGGAGGGCTCCTACAATGAGCAGTTCTTC. Its protein is CSVDGREGSYNEQFF.

The table lists this clone with a few counts. This sequence joins TRBV4-1 and TRBJ1-2; D unclear. Per the germline V gene, CDR1 is MGHRA and CDR2 is YSYEKL. The V end lost 1 base, the J end lost 5 bases, and 11 bases lay between the germline ends. This CDR3 region has 14 residues. The CDR3 bases are TGCGCCAGCAGCCAAGGGTACTCTGGGTATGGCTACACCTTC. This translates into CASSQGYSGYGYTF.

The rearrangement joins TRBV10-3 to TRBJ2-3, with TRBD1 matching over 8 bases. This CDR3 is 13 amino acids long. Germline CDR1 is ENHRY and CDR2 is SYGVKD. With V trimmed by 6 bases and J by 2 bases, 1 base remained unmatched. The CDR3: CAIRGQVTDTQYF. CDR3 nucleotides: TGTGCCATCAGGGGACAGGTCACAGATACGCAGTATTTT.

V usage is TRBV7-3 and J usage is TRBJ1-1; tentative D call: TRBD1 (5 bases). This CDR3 contains 15 residues. The V gene lost 5 bases and the J gene lost 0 bases, with 13 bases spanning the gap. Germline-derived CDR1 and CDR2 are SGHTA and FQGTGA. CDR3 sequence: CASSTTGLMNTEAFF. DNA for the CDR3: TGTGCCAGCAGCACTACGGGACTAATGAACACTGAAGCTTTCTTT.

The chain couples TRBV28 to TRBJ1-2; D gene unclear. The CDR3 contains 15 residues. The ends were cut back, 5 bases at V and 2 bases at J, with 15 bases in the middle. CDR1 and CDR2 (germline): MDHEN, SYDVKM. The CDR3 DNA reads as TGTGCCAGCAGTCCCCGGGCAGTGGGGAACTATGGCTACACCTTC. Residues: CASSPRAVGNYGYTF.

This chain links TRBV28 with TRBJ2-6; D not certain. Between the trimmed V and J ends, which lost 4 bases and 2 bases, there was a span of 9 bases. The CDR3 extends over 15 amino acids. Germline V gives CDR1 MDHEN, CDR2 SYDVKM. The CDR3 reads CASSSWTTGANVLTF. The CDR3 coding sequence is TGTGCCAGCAGTTCTTGGACCACTGGGGCCAACGTCCTGACTTTC.

J is TRBJ2-5 and V is TRBV18; the match to TRBD2 covers 7 bases. V shed 1 base and J 2 bases; nucleotides not matched to a gene: 13. This CDR3 region has 18 residues. Germline lookup yields CDR1 KGHSH and CDR2 LQKENI. CDR3 DNA sequence: TGTGCCAGCTCACCACAACACTTAGGACTAGGGAAACAAGAGACCCAGTACTTC. Amino acids: CASSPQHLGLGKQETQYF.

This clone came up once. V and J are TRBV13 and TRBJ1-6; 10 bases fit TRBD1. This CDR3 region has 14 residues. Germline V gene sequence: CDR1 PRHDT, CDR2 FYEKMQ (reference sequence). The ends lost 7 bases at V and 9 bases at J; junction bases unmatched: 6. This CDR3 reads CASTTGTGASPLHF. CDR3 nucleotide sequence: TGTGCCAGCACGACCGGGACAGGGGCTTCACCCCTCCACTTT.

The chain links TRBV28 to TRBJ2-5, with D possibly being TRBD2 (6 bases). This CDR3 is built from 14 residues. V lost 5 bases to trimming and J lost 2 bases, with 12 bases between them. The germline CDR1 and CDR2 sequences are MDHEN and SYDVKM. The CDR3 is CASSPGGPQETQYF. CDR3 sequence (DNA): TGTGCCAGCAGTCCCGGGGGACCACAAGAGACCCAGTACTTC.

J is TRBJ2-1 and V is TRBV6-1; a weak D match, TRBD2 (5 bases). Germline CDR1 reads MNHNS; CDR2 reads SASEGT. The CDR3 length is 13 residues. V was trimmed by 8 bases and J by 7 bases, leaving 15 bases between them. The CDR3 is CASPDFNGNEQFF. In nucleotides, the CDR3 is TGTGCCAGCCCGGACTTCAATGGGAATGAGCAGTTCTTC.

The rearrangement joins TRBV28 to TRBJ1-2, with D perhaps matching TRBD1 (5 bases). This CDR3 is 17 amino acids long. Trimming took 3 bases from V and 8 from J, leaving 25 bases between them. Germline V gene sequence: CDR1 MDHEN, CDR2 SYDVKM. CDR3 sequence (DNA): TGTGCCAGCAGTTTCCTGGGCCCAGGGAGGGGTAAGGAGGGCTACACCTTC. Translating gives CASSFLGPGRGKEGYTF.

The chain is built from TRBV7-9 and TRBJ2-1; possibly TRBD1 for D (5 bases). V was clipped by 6 bases and J by 0 bases, with 21 bases between them. CDR1 and CDR2 (germline): SEHNR, FQNEAQ (reference sequence). The CDR3 runs 18 residues. The CDR3 region has the DNA TGTGCCAGCAGTGGGGCGAGACAGTCCCCAAGCTCCTACAATGAGCAGTTCTTC. Protein: CASSGARQSPSSYNEQFF.

The V gene is TRBV28, the J gene TRBJ1-2, with D maybe TRBD1 (5 bases). The CDR3 runs to 13 residues. Trimming took off 7 bases at V and 6 bases at J, with 15 bases between the two ends. Germline V CDR1 and CDR2: MDHEN, SYDVKM. This CDR3 reads CASKGRASHGYTF. The DNA of the CDR3 is TGTGCCAGCAAGGGCAGGGCGTCGCATGGCTACACCTTC.

This chain links TRBV4-1 with TRBJ1-5; the match to TRBD1 covers 8 bases. The CDR3 covers 14 residues. The V gene end was trimmed by 8 bases and the J gene end by 2 bases; junction bases not matched to a gene: 5. The germline V gene has CDR1 MGHRA and CDR2 YSYEKL. CDR3 bases: TGCGCCAGCGCCCCGGGACAGGGCAATCAGCCCCAGCATTTT. It encodes CASAPGQGNQPQHF.

The chain joins TRBV18 to TRBJ2-7; D might be TRBD2 (7 bases). The CDR3 has 15 residues. Germline assignment: CDR1 KGHSH and CDR2 LQKENI. V lost 0 bases and J lost 0, with 9 bases in between. The CDR3 region has the DNA TGTGCCAGCTCACCACCGGGGGGGCTCTCCTACGAGCAGTACTTC. Encoded protein: CASSPPGGLSYEQYF.

The chain is built from TRBV29-1 and TRBJ2-7; 8 nucleotides line up with TRBD2. CDR1 is SQVTM, CDR2 ANQGSEA, per germline. The CDR3 covers 13 residues. V lost 4 bases to trimming and J lost 0 bases; unmatched junction nucleotides: 2. This CDR3 reads CSVVAGTSYEQYF. Written as DNA, the CDR3 is TGCAGCGTTGTAGCGGGAACCTCCTACGAGCAGTACTTC.

In DNA form, the CDR3 reads TGTGCCTCCGGGGACTGCAGGGAGACCCAGTACTTC. Translation: CASGDCRETQYF. V is TRBV6-4 and J is TRBJ2-5; TRBD2 is a possible D gene (6 bases). The CDR3 sequence is 12 residues long. The V gene's germline CDR1 is MRHNA and CDR2 SNTAGT. Between the trimmed V and J ends, which lost 11 bases and 5 bases, there was a span of 15 bases.

CDR3 protein: CASSSHTGSGANVLTF. The CDR3 bases are TGTGCCAGCAGTAGCCACACTGGCTCTGGGGCCAACGTCCTGACTTTC. This chain connects TRBV2 to TRBJ2-6, with D uncertain. Trimming cost V 5 bases and J 0 bases, with 11 bases left between them. The CDR3 consists of 16 residues. Germline V lookup: CDR1 SNHLY, CDR2 FYNNEI.

The rearrangement links TRBV19 to TRBJ1-1, with 7 positions matching TRBD1. The CDR3 loop spans 15 amino acids. The trim removed 4 bases at V and 2 bases at J, leaving 7 bases unmatched. Germline CDR1 is LNHDA and CDR2 is SQIVND (reference sequence). CDR3 nucleotide sequence: TGTGCCAGTAGTAAAAGGAACAGGGGAAACACTGAAGCTTTCTTT. Amino acid sequence: CASSKRNRGNTEAFF. Full variable domain (rest looked up from reference TRBV19 and TRBJ1-1): DGGITQSPKYLFRKEGQNVTLSCEQNLNHDAMYWYRQDPGQGLRLIYYSQIVNDFQKGDIAEGYSVSREKKESFPLTVTSAQKNPTAFYLCASSKRNRGNTEAFFGQGTRLTVV.